This T cell receptor beta chain was recovered during a study of blood T cell repertoires in COVID-19. This clone was counted once. Measured with immunoSEQ multiplex PCR; TCRdb has only the in-frame clones, and not every one. In the table there are over 100,000 clones, about 89% of which are singletons. Germline V gene sequence: CDR1 DFQATT, CDR2 SNEGSKA (reference sequence). This CDR3 region has 14 residues. V dropped 3 bases and J dropped 1 base, with 12 bases sitting between them. This TCR was sampled from a human donor with acute or convalescent COVID-19. The donor label of this sample is uncertain. The J gene is TRBJ1-2, the V gene TRBV20-1; weak D call: TRBD1 (6 bases). Sequencing was done on a sample of peripheral blood. CDR3 protein: CSASGGLDNYGYTF. The CDR3 nucleotides read TGCAGTGCTAGTGGGGGGCTAGATAACTATGGCTACACCTTC.